Listed below are T cell receptor beta chains from one sample, sequenced in a study of blood T cell repertoires in COVID-19. Produced via immunoSEQ multiplex PCR; TCRdb's table is partial and in-frame only. Here the sample spans 130,000 or so clones, roughly 90% being singletons. Material: peripheral blood. All receptors come from a man aged 45-65 years with acute or convalescent COVID-19. Both conserved end residues are part of each CDR3. A D gene is named only where the DNA matches it firmly. Only part of the rows carry a size: once, few, many, or a class if the clone is expanded.

V gene,D gene,J gene,clone size,CDR3 DNA,CDR3 protein
TRBV11-2,TRBD1,TRBJ1-2,.,TGTGCCAGCAGCCCCTCCCCGACAGGGAACTATGGCTACACCTTC,CASSPSPTGNYGYTF
TRBV27,.,TRBJ1-1,.,TGTGCCAGCAGAGGCGAACTATACACTGAAGCTTTCTTT,CASRGELYTEAFF
TRBV30,.,TRBJ2-7,.,TGTGCCTGGAAGGGCAGGGGCACCTACGAGCAGTACTTC,CAWKGRGTYEQYF
TRBV21-1,.,TRBJ1-1,.,TGTGCCAGCAGCAAAGAAGGAGACAGGGGGGATACTGAAGCTTTCTTT,CASSKEGDRGDTEAFF
TRBV27,TRBD1,TRBJ2-1,.,TGTGCCAGCAGCCGGGACAGGGTCGGGAATGAGCAGTTCTTC,CASSRDRVGNEQFF
TRBV18,.,TRBJ1-3,.,TGTGCCAGCTCATCGACTTCAGACGTCTCTGGAAACACCATATATTTT,CASSSTSDVSGNTIYF
TRBV6-1,.,TRBJ2-7,.,TGTGCCAGCAGTGACGCGGCAGGGTCGACCTACGAGCAGTACTTC,CASSDAAGSTYEQYF
TRBV3-1/TRBV3-2,.,TRBJ1-1,once,TGTGCCAGCAGCCACCTTTACGGTAGAACTGAAGCTTTCTTT,CASSHLYGRTEAFF
TRBV13,.,TRBJ2-7,.,TGTGCCAGCAGCCACGGGGTATACGAGCAGTACTTC,CASSHGVYEQYF
TRBV11-2,TRBD1,TRBJ1-2,few,TGTGCCAGCAGCTTAGACGGGACAGCCTATGGCTACACCTTC,CASSLDGTAYGYTF
TRBV5-1,.,TRBJ2-5,.,TGCGCCAGCAGTCGGGGACTTAAAGAGACCCAGTACTTC,CASSRGLKETQYF
TRBV30,.,TRBJ1-2,.,TGTGCCTGGAGTGTAACATCTGGCTACACCTTC,CAWSVTSGYTF
TRBV11-3,TRBD2,TRBJ2-1,.,TGTGCCAGCAGCTTAGGGGGGGGACTAGCGGGCTTTGAGCAGTTCTTC,CASSLGGGLAGFEQFF
TRBV7-9,TRBD1,TRBJ2-7,once,TGTGCCAGCAGCTGGGACAGGTCCCCCTACGAGCAGTACTTC,CASSWDRSPYEQYF
TRBV6-5,.,TRBJ2-7,.,TGTGCCAGCAGTTACTTGGTGAGGGTTGGCGAGCAGTACTTC,CASSYLVRVGEQYF
TRBV19,.,TRBJ2-1,.,TGTGCCAGTAGTCCCCAGGGCCCAGCCGGGAATGAGCAGTTCTTC,CASSPQGPAGNEQFF
TRBV27,TRBD1,TRBJ2-7,.,TGTGCCAGCAGTTTATTAGGGACAGGGAAGCCGTACGAGCAGTACTTC,CASSLLGTGKPYEQYF
TRBV6-4,TRBD2,TRBJ2-1,.,TGTGCCAGCAGTGTACTAGCGGGGGGAAATGAGCAGTTCTTC,CASSVLAGGNEQFF
TRBV4-1,.,TRBJ1-1,.,TGCGCCAGCAGCCCGCGGGGAGGGGTACAGTGGGACACTGAAGCTTTCTTT,CASSPRGGVQWDTEAFF
TRBV15,.,TRBJ1-1,.,TGTGCCACACGAAAGGTGGGCAGTGAAGCTTTCTTT,CATRKVGSEAFF
TRBV12-5,TRBD1,TRBJ2-5,.,TGTGCTAGTGGTCCCGACAGGGCGACCCAAGAGACCCAGTACTTC,CASGPDRATQETQYF
TRBV4-2,.,TRBJ1-1,.,TGTGCCAGCAGCCAAGTTAACAGGAGGGGCACTGAAGCTTTCTTT,CASSQVNRRGTEAFF
TRBV7-9,TRBD2,TRBJ2-1,.,TGTGCCAGCAGCCCCATAGGAGCGGGAGGTCTCAATGAGCAGTTCTTC,CASSPIGAGGLNEQFF
TRBV6-5,.,TRBJ2-7,.,TGTGCCAGCAGTTACTCGAGACGAATGAGGTCCTACGAGCAGTACTTC,CASSYSRRMRSYEQYF
TRBV7-2,.,TRBJ2-7,.,TGTGCCAGCTCTCCAAAGACTGGTGCCTACGAGCAGTACTTC,CASSPKTGAYEQYF
TRBV28,TRBD1,TRBJ2-5,.,TGTGCCAGCAGCACCCCGCAGCCGGGACAGCAGGTGTCCCAGTACTTC,CASSTPQPGQQVSQYF
TRBV5-5,TRBD2,TRBJ2-7,.,TGTGCCAGCAGCTTCGCGGGAGGCCCCTCGAGGGAGCAGTACTTC,CASSFAGGPSREQYF
TRBV20-1,.,TRBJ1-1,.,TGCAGTGCTAGTAGGGGCAGAGTGAACACTGAAGCTTTCTTT,CSASRGRVNTEAFF
TRBV5-6,TRBD1,TRBJ2-2,.,TGTGCCAGCAGTCGATCACAGGGGGCGAGCACCGGGGAGCTGTTTTTT,CASSRSQGASTGELFF
TRBV5-4,.,TRBJ2-5,once,TGTGCCAGCAGCTCGTCAGGGTACCAAGAGACCCAGTACTTC,CASSSSGYQETQYF
TRBV4-1,.,TRBJ1-1,few,TGCGCCAGCAGCCCCCTGGGGGGAAGGAACACTGAAGCTTTCTTT,CASSPLGGRNTEAFF
TRBV19,.,TRBJ1-2,.,TGTGCCAGCTCCAGACAGGCCGGGGTAGCTAACTATGGCTACACCTTC,CASSRQAGVANYGYTF
TRBV3-1/TRBV3-2,TRBD2,TRBJ2-1,.,TGTGCCAGCAGCCAGCTAGCGGGAAACAATGAGCAGTTCTTC,CASSQLAGNNEQFF
TRBV30,.,TRBJ2-2,.,TGTGCCTGGAAGTCGCCGCGGAGTGGTGACACCGGGGAGCTGTTTTTT,CAWKSPRSGDTGELFF
TRBV5-1,TRBD2,TRBJ2-3,.,TGCGCCAGCAGCCTGGCGGGACGACTAGCGGGAGGGGCAGATACGCAGTATTTT,CASSLAGRLAGGADTQYF
TRBV5-5,TRBD1,TRBJ2-3,.,TGTGCCAGCAGCTTGCGGACAGGGGGTGTCACAGATACGCAGTATTTT,CASSLRTGGVTDTQYF
TRBV13,TRBD2,TRBJ2-1,.,TGTGCCAGCAGCTTTCGCGGGAGGGCCAACAATGAGCAGTTCTTC,CASSFRGRANNEQFF